A selection of T cell receptor beta chains follows, all from one sample in a study of blood T cells in healthy people across ages. MiXCR, applied by TCRdb to the 5' RACE reads, yields one record per CDR3 protein. The profile shows around 1,700,000 distinct CDR3 sequences, about 28% of them singletons. Sequencing was done on a sample of blood. These receptors all come from a woman aged 25 to 39 in good health. CDR3s include the opening cysteine and the closing phenylalanine or tryptophan. A D gene is named only where the DNA matches it firmly. Rows give clone size only sometimes, using once, few, many, or a class for an expanded clone.

V gene: TRBV6-4
clone size: -
J gene: TRBJ1-1
D gene: -
CDR3 protein: CASKEQKATEAFF
CDR3 DNA: TGTGCCAGCAAGGAACAGAAGGCTACTGAAGCTTTCTTT

V gene: TRBV12-3/TRBV12-4
clone size: few
J gene: TRBJ1-1
D gene: -
CDR3 protein: CASSFSGIHTEAFF
CDR3 DNA: TGTGCCAGCAGCTTCTCAGGGATTCACACTGAAGCTTTCTTT

V gene: TRBV2
clone size: many
J gene: TRBJ2-7
D gene: TRBD2
CDR3 protein: CASGRELGEQYF
CDR3 DNA: TGTGCCAGCGGGCGGGAGTTGGGCGAGCAGTACTTC

V gene: TRBV12-3/TRBV12-4
clone size: few
J gene: TRBJ1-1
D gene: TRBD1
CDR3 protein: CASRPGQGASEAFF
CDR3 DNA: TGTGCCAGCAGACCCGGACAGGGGGCATCTGAAGCTTTCTTT

V gene: TRBV11-1
clone size: -
J gene: TRBJ2-7
D gene: TRBD1
CDR3 protein: CASSIRQGARYEQYF
CDR3 DNA: TGTGCCAGCAGCATACGACAGGGGGCTAGGTACGAGCAGTACTTC

V gene: TRBV20-1
clone size: -
J gene: TRBJ2-5
D gene: TRBD1
CDR3 protein: CSARADRGVVETQYF
CDR3 DNA: TGCAGTGCTAGAGCCGACAGGGGAGTAGTAGAGACCCAGTACTTC

V gene: TRBV6-6
clone size: -
J gene: TRBJ1-5
D gene: -
CDR3 protein: CASSYSEGNQPQHF
CDR3 DNA: TGTGCCAGCAGTTACTCTGAGGGCAATCAGCCCCAGCATTTT

V gene: TRBV29-1
clone size: many
J gene: TRBJ2-5
D gene: -
CDR3 protein: CSVERLTEETQYF
CDR3 DNA: TGCAGCGTTGAAAGGCTTACAGAAGAGACCCAGTACTTC

V gene: TRBV18
clone size: few
J gene: TRBJ1-1
D gene: -
CDR3 protein: CASSPQESEAFF
CDR3 DNA: TGTGCCAGCTCCCCACAGGAATCTGAAGCTTTCTTT

V gene: TRBV27
clone size: few
J gene: TRBJ2-7
D gene: TRBD1
CDR3 protein: CASSSDRGPGHEQYF
CDR3 DNA: TGTGCCAGCAGTTCAGACAGGGGACCGGGCCACGAGCAGTACTTC

V gene: TRBV14
clone size: -
J gene: TRBJ2-3
D gene: -
CDR3 protein: CASSQDPLKGTDTQYF
CDR3 DNA: TGTGCCAGCAGCCAAGATCCGCTTAAGGGTACAGATACGCAGTATTTT

V gene: TRBV12-3/TRBV12-4
clone size: few
J gene: TRBJ2-1
D gene: -
CDR3 protein: CASSLGRGAGNEQFF
CDR3 DNA: TGTGCCAGCAGTTTAGGACGAGGGGCCGGCAATGAGCAGTTCTTC

V gene: TRBV27
clone size: -
J gene: TRBJ2-3
D gene: TRBD2
CDR3 protein: CASWTSGVSTDTQYF
CDR3 DNA: TGTGCCAGCTGGACTAGCGGAGTCAGCACAGATACGCAGTATTTT